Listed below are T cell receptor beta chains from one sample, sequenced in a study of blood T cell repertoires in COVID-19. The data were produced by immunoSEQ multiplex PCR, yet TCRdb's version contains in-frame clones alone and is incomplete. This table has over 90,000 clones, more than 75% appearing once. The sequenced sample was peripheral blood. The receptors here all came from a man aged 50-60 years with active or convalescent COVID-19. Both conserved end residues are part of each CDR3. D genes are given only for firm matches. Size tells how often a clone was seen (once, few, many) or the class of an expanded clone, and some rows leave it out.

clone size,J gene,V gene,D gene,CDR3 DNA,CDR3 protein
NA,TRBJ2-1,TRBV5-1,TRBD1,TGCGCCAGCAGTCTAGACAGGGGGCCCCCCAATGAGCAGTTCTTC,CASSLDRGPPNEQFF
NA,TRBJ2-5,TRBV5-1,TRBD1,TGCGCCAGCAGCTTGATCACAGGGGCGGGCGAGACCCAGTACTTC,CASSLITGAGETQYF
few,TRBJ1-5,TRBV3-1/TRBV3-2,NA,TGTGCCAGCAGCCAAGATTCGGGAAACGGTCAGCCCCAGCATTTT,CASSQDSGNGQPQHF
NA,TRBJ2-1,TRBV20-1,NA,TGCAGTGCCAGACCGTACAATGAGCAGTTCTTC,CSARPYNEQFF
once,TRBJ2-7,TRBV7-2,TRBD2,TGTGCCAGCAGCACCTCTGGGGGGGTGGAGCAGTACTTC,CASSTSGGVEQYF
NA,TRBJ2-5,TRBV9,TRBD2,TGTGCCAGCAGCGTCTACTCTAGCGGGGGGGCAGAGACCCAGTACTTC,CASSVYSSGGAETQYF
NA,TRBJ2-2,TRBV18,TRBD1,TGTGCCAGCTTTCCCGGGACAGCGAACACCGGGGAGCTGTTTTTT,CASFPGTANTGELFF
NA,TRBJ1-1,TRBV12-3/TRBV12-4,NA,TGTGCCAGCAGGGGGGGTGGGCAGAGAGCTTTCTTT,CASRGGGQRAFF
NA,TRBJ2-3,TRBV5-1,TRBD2,TGCGCCAGCAGCTTGGTGGCAGGCCAGGGAGGGGATACGCAGTATTTT,CASSLVAGQGGDTQYF
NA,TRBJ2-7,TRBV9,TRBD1,TGTGCCAGCAGCCTAGACAGGGAACGGGAGCAGTACTTC,CASSLDREREQYF
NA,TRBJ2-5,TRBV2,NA,TGTGCCAGCAGCCTCACCGCCCTTATTCTCGGGGAAGAGACCCAGTACTTC,CASSLTALILGEETQYF
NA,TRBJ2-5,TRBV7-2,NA,TGTGCCAGCAGCCGGGGCTCTAGCGCTTACCAAGAGACCCAGTACTTC,CASSRGSSAYQETQYF
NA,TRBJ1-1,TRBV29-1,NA,TGCAGCGTTAAAAAGCTACCAGAAGCTTTCTTT,CSVKKLPEAFF
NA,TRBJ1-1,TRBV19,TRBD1,TGTGCCAGCGGGAAAACAGGGGCTGAAGCTTTCTTT,CASGKTGAEAFF
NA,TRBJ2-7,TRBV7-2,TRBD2,TGTGCCAGCAGCCCCTCCGCCGGACTAGCGGGGTCCGGCGAGCAGTACTTC,CASSPSAGLAGSGEQYF
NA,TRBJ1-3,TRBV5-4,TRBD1,TGTGCCAGCAGCCTCCAGACAGGGACCTCTGGAAACACCATATATTTT,CASSLQTGTSGNTIYF
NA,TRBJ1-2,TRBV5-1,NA,TGCGCCAGCAGCATAGACGCACAGTATGGCTACACCTTC,CASSIDAQYGYTF